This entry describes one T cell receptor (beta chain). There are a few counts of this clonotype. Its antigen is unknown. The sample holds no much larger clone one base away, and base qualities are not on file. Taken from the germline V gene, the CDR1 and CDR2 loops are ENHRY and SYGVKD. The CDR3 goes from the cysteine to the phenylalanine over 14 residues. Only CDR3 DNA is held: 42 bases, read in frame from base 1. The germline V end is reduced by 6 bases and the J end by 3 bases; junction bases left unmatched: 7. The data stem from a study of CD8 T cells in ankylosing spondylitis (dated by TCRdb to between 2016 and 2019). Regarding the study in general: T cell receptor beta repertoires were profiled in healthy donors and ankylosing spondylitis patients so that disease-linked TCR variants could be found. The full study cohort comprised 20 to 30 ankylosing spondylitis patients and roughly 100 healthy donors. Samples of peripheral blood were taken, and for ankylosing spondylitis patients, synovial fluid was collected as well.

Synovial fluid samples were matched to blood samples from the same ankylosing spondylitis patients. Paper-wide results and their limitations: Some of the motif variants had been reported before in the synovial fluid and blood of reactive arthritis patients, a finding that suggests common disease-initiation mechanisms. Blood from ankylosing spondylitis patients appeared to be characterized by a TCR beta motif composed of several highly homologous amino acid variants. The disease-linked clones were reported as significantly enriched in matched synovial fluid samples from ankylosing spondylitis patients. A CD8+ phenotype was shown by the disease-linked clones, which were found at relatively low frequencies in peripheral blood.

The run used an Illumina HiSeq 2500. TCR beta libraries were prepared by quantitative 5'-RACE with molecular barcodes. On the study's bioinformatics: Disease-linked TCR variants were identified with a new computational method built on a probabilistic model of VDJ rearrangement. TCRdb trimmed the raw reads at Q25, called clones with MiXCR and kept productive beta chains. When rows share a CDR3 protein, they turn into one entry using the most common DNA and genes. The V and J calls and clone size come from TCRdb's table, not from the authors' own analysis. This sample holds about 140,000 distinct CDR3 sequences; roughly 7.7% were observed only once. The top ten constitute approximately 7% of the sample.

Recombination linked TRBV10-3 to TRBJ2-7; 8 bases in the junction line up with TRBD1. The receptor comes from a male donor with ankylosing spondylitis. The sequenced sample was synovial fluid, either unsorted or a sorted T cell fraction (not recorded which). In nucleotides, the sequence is TGTGCCATCAGCACGGGACAGGATCTCTACGAGCAGTACTTC. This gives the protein CAISTGQDLYEQYF.